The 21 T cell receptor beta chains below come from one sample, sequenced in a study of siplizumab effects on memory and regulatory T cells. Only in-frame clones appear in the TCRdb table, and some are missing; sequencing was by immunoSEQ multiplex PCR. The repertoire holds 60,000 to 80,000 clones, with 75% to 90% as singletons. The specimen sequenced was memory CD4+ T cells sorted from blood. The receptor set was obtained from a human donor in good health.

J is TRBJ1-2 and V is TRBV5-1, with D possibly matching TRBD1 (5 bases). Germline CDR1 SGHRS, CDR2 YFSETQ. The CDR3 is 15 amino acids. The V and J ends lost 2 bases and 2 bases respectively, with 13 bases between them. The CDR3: CASSFGTEGNYGYTF. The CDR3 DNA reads TGCGCCAGCAGCTTCGGGACTGAGGGGAACTATGGCTACACCTTC.

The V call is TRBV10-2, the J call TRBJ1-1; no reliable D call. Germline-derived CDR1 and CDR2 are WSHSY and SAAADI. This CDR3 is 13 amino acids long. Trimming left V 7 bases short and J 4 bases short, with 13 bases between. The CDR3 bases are TGCGCCAGCACTGAACTAGGCGGCACTGAAGCTTTCTTT. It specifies CASTELGGTEAFF.

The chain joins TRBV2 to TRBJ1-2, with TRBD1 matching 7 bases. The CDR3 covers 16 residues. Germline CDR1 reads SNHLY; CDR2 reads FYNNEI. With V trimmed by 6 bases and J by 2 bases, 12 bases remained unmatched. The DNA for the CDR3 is TGTGCCAGCAGGACGAACGCCGGGACAGCGAACTATGGCTACACCTTC. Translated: CASRTNAGTANYGYTF.

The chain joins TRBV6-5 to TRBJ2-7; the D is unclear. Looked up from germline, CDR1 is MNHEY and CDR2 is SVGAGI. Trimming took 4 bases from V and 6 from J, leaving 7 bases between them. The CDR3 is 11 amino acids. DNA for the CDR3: TGTGCCAGCAGTTCAACCCTCGAGCAGTACTTC. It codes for CASSSTLEQYF.

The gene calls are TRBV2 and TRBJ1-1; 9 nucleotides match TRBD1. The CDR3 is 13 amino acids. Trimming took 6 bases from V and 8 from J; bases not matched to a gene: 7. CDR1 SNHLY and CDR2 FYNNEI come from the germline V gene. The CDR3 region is CASSYRGREEAFF. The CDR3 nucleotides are TGTGCCAGCAGCTACAGGGGGCGTGAGGAAGCTTTCTTT.

CDR3 region: CASSETTGGSFF. The CDR3 DNA is TGTGCCAGCAGTGAAACAACAGGGGGGAGTTTTTTT. The V gene is TRBV2, the J gene TRBJ1-4; 8 nucleotides agree with TRBD1. V shed 2 bases, J shed 17 bases, and the junction held 7 bases outside the gene matches. CDR3 length: 12 amino acids. Per the germline V gene, CDR1 is SNHLY and CDR2 is FYNNEI.

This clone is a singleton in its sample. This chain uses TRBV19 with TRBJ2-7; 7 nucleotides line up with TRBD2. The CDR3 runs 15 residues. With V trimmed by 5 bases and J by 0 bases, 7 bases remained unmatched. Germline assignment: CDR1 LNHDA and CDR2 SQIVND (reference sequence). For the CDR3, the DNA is TGTGCCAGTAGTTCGACTAGCTGGAGCTCCTACGAGCAGTACTTC. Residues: CASSSTSWSSYEQYF.

The CDR3 nucleotides read TGTGCCAGCAGCTTAGTCCGCGAAAAACTGTTTTTT. Translated: CASSLVREKLFF. The chain combines TRBV11-2 with TRBJ1-4; D unresolved. The germline V and J ends were trimmed by 1 base and 8 bases, with 5 bases remaining between them. Germline V gene lookup returns CDR1 SGHAT and CDR2 FQNNGV. There are 12 residues in the CDR3.

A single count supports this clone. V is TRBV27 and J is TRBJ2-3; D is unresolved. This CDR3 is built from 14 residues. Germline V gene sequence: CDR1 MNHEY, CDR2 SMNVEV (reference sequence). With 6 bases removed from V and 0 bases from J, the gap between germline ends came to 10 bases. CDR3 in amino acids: CASSRQASTDTQYF. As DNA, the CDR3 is TGTGCCAGCAGCCGGCAGGCTAGCACAGATACGCAGTATTTT.

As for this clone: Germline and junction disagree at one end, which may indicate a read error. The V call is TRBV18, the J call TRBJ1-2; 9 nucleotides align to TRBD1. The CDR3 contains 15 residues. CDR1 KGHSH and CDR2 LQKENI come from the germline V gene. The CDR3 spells CASSRTQGQGAFPPF. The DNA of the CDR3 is TGTGCCAGCTCGCGAACCCAGGGACAGGGAGCATTCCCTCCCTTC.

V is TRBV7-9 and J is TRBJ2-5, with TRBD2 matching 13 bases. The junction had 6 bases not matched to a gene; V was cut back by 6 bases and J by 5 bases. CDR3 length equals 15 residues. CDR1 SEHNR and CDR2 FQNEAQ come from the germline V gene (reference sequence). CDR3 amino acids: CASRLGLAGAETQYF. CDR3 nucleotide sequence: TGTGCCAGCAGGCTTGGACTAGCGGGGGCCGAGACCCAGTACTTC. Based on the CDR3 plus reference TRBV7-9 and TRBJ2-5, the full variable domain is DTGVSQNPRHKITKRGQNVTFRCDPISEHNRLYWYRQTLGQGPEFLTYFQNEAQLEKSRLLSDRFSAERPKGSFSTLEIQRTEQGDSAMYLCASRLGLAGAETQYFGPGTRLLVL.

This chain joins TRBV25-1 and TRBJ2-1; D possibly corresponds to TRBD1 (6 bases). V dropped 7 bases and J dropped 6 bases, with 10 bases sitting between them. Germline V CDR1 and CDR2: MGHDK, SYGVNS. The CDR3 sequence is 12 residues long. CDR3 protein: CASKAGVNEQFF. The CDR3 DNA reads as TGTGCCAGCAAGGCAGGGGTCAATGAGCAGTTCTTC. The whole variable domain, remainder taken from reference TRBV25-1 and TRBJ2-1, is EADIYQTPRYLVIGTGKKITLECSQTMGHDKMYWYQQDPGMELHLIHYSYGVNSTEKGDLSSESTVSRIRTEHFPLTLESARPSHTSQYLCASKAGVNEQFFGPGTRLTVL.

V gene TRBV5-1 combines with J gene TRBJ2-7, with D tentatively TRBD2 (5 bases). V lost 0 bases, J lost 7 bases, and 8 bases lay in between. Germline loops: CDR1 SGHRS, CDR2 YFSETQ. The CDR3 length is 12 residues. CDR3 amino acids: CASSLGREEQYF. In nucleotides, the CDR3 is TGCGCCAGCAGCTTGGGAAGGGAGGAGCAGTACTTC.

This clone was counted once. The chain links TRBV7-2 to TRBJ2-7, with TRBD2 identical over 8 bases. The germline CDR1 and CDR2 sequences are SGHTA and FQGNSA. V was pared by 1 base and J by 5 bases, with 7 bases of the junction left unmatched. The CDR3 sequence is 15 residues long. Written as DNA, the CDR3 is TGTGCCAGCAGCTTAGTGGGGACTAGTTTCCACGAGCAGTACTTC. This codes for CASSLVGTSFHEQYF. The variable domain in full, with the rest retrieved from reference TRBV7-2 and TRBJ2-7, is GAGVSQSPSNKVTEKGKDVELRCDPISGHTALYWYRQSLGQGLEFLIYFQGNSAPDKSGLPSDRFSAERTGGSVSTLTIQRTQQEDSAVYLCASSLVGTSFHEQYFGPGTRLTVT.

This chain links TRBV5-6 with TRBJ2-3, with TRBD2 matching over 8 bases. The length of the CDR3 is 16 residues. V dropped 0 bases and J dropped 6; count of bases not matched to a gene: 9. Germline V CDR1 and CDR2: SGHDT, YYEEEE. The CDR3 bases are TGTGCCAGCAGCTTGGTGGCGGGGGGACACAGGGATACGCAGTATTTT. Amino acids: CASSLVAGGHRDTQYF.

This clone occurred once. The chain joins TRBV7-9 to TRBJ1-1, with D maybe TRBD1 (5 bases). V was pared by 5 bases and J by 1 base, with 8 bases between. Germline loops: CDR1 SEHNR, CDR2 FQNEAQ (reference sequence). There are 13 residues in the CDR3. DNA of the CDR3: TGTGCCAGCAGCGGCAGGGAGAACACTGAAGCTTTCTTT. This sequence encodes CASSGRENTEAFF.

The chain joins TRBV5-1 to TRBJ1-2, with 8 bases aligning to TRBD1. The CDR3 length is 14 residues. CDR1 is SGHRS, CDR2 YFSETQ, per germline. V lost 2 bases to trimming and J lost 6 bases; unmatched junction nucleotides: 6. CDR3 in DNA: TGCGCCAGCAGCTTTGACAGGGGAGCTAATGGCTACACCTTC. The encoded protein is CASSFDRGANGYTF.

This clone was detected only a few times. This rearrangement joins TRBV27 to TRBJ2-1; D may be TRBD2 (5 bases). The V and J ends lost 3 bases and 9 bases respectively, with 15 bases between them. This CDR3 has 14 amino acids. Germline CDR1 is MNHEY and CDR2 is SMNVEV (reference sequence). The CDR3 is CASSFSGFRGEQFF. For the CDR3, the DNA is TGTGCCAGCAGTTTCAGCGGTTTTAGAGGTGAGCAGTTCTTC.

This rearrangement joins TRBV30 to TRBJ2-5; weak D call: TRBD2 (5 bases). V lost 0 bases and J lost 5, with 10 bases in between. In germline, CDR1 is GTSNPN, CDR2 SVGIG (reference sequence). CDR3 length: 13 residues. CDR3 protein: CAWSVGVAETQYF. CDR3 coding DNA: TGTGCCTGGAGTGTCGGGGTAGCTGAGACCCAGTACTTC.

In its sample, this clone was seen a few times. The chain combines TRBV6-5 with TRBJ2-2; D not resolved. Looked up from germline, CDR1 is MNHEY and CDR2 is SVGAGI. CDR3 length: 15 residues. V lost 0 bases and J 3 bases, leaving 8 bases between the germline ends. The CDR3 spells CASSYSPQYTGELFF. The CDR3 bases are TGTGCCAGCAGTTACTCCCCGCAGTACACCGGGGAGCTGTTTTTT.

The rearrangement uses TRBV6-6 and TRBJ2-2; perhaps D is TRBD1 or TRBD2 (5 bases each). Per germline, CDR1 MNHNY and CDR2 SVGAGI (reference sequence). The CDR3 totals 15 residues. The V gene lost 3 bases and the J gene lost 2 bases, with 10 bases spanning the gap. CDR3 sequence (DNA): TGTGCCAGCAGTTATCGGGGCCCAAACACCGGGGAGCTGTTTTTT. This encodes CASSYRGPNTGELFF.